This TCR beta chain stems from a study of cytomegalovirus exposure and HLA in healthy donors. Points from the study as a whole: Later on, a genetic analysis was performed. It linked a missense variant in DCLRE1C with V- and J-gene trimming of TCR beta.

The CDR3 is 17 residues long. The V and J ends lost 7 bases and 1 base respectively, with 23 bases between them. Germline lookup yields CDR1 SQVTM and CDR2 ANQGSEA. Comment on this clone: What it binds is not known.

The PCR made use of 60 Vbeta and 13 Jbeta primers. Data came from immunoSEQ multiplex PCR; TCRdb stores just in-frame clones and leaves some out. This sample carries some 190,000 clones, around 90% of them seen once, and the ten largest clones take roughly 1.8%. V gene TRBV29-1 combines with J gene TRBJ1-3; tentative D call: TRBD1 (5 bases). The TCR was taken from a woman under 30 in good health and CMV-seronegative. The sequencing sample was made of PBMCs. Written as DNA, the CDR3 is TGCAGCGCGGGACCAACGACTAGTGATGTGTCTGGAAACACCATATATTTT. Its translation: CSAGPTTSDVSGNTIYF.